This record concerns one T cell receptor (beta chain) sequence. What it binds is unknown. The repertoire was sequenced with immunoSEQ multiplex PCR; TCRdb's copy has only in-frame clones and lacks some. The sample records about 73,000 clones, approximately 98% being singletons. The data originate from a study of Tregs in tolerant kidney transplant recipients. Study outcomes and limitations: This study did not directly address biological reproducibility. The small number of patients limits these findings pending further validation.

From germline, CDR1 is SGHKS and CDR2 YYEKEE (reference sequence). Trimming stripped 0 bases from V and 4 bases from J, with 8 bases between. The CDR3 spans 13 residues. Sequences were derived from CD4+ T cells from blood, sampled before the transplant. The origin of this receptor is a human donor who received a combined kidney and bone marrow transplant. This rearrangement joins TRBV5-5 to TRBJ2-7; D not certain. The DNA for the CDR3 is TGTGCCAGCAGCTTGGGACTGGATTACGAGCAGTACTTC. Its protein product is CASSLGLDYEQYF. Combining the CDR3 with reference TRBV5-5 and TRBJ2-7 gives the whole variable domain DAGVTQSPTHLIKTRGQQVTLRCSPISGHKSVSWYQQVLGQGPQFIFQYYEKEERGRGNFPDRFSARQFPNYSSELNVNALLLGDSALYLCASSLGLDYEQYFGPGTRLTVT.